This T cell receptor beta chain was sequenced for a study of CD8 T cells in ankylosing spondylitis. TCRdb fed the 5' RACE reads into MiXCR, producing one record per CDR3 protein. The profile covers 450,000 or so distinct CDR3 sequences, with 20% to 30% appearing a single time and approximately 1% taken by the ten largest. Trimming removed 8 bases from V and 2 bases from J, with 22 bases in between. Germline assignment: CDR1 LGHDT and CDR2 YNNKEL (reference sequence). The CDR3 sequence is 17 residues long. Whole-study findings and limits: There was reportedly significant enrichment of clones that were disease-linked in matched ankylosing spondylitis synovial fluid. Characteristic of ankylosing spondylitis blood, it appeared, was a TCR beta motif comprising roughly eight highly homologous variants.

On this clonotype itself: Its antigen is not identified.

What was sequenced was blood, either unsorted or a sorted T cell fraction (not recorded which). The clonotype was recovered from a male donor with ankylosing spondylitis. The V gene is TRBV3-1, the J gene TRBJ1-5, with D maybe TRBD1 (5 bases). The CDR3 bases are TGTGCCAGCGTGGGGGAGAGGAGCCCATCAGGCAATCAGCCCCAGCATTTT. Protein product: CASVGERSPSGNQPQHF. The full variable domain, its missing parts supplied by reference TRBV3-1 and TRBJ1-5, is DTAVSQTPKYLVTQMGNDKSIKCEQNLGHDTMYWYKQDSKKFLKIMFSYNNKELIINETVPNRFSPKSPDKAHLNLHINSLELGDSAVYFCASVGERSPSGNQPQHFGDGTRLSIL.